This entry concerns a single T cell receptor beta chain. The antigen is not known. Some clones are missing from TCRdb's copy, which holds only in-frame ones; the method was immunoSEQ multiplex PCR. The data contain about 1.5 million clones, approximately 98% of them singletons. The CDR3 has 14 residues. The germline V gene has CDR1 SGHAT and CDR2 FQNNGV. Trimming cost V 3 bases and J 7 bases, with 13 bases left between them. The data derive from a study of shared clonotypes between healthy human individuals. About the research overall: Per-donor plates numbered three CD4 naive, three CD4 memory, two CD8 naive and one CD8 memory.

Study results and caveats: Non-shared clonotypes had lower generation probabilities than those shared by all four donors. Relative to memory subsets, naive subsets generally showed larger estimated richness.

The rearrangement links TRBV11-2 to TRBJ2-1; D not resolved. The receptor was isolated from a young man in good health. The sequencing sample was made of naive CD4+ T cells sorted from blood. The subset was: CD45RA+ positively selected. The CDR3 reads CASSFYGLRNEQFF. As DNA, the CDR3 is TGTGCCAGCAGCTTCTACGGGCTACGGAATGAGCAGTTCTTC.